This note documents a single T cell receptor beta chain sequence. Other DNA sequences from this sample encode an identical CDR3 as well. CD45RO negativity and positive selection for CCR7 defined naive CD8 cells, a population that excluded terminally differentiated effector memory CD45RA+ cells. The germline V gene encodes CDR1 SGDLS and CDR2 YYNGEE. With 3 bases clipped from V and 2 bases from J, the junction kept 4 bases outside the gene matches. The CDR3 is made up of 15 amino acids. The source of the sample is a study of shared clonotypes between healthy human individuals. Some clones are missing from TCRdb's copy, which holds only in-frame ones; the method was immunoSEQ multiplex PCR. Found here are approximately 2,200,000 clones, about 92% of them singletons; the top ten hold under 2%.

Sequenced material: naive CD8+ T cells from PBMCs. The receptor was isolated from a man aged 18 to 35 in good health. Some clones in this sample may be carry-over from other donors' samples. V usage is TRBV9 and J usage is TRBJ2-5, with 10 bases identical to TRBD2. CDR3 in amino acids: CASSAGLAAQETQYF. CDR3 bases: TGTGCCAGCAGCGCTGGACTAGCGGCACAAGAGACCCAGTACTTC.